This T cell receptor beta chain stems from a study of shared clonotypes between healthy human individuals. A deep-level run was used for the assay. As handled by the study authors: ImmunoSEQ output lacked quality scores and full-length reads, limiting matched filtering. TCRdb's copy holds only in-frame clones and misses some; the assay was immunoSEQ multiplex PCR. V and J calls and clone size are given by that table; D and trimming were obtained from the DNA. The sample contains millions of clones, 90% to 95% of which appear only once. This CDR3 is built from 12 residues. Germline V CDR1 and CDR2: MDHEN, SYDVKM. Trimming pared 8 bases from V and 8 bases from J, leaving 15 bases between. Worth noting for this clone: What it binds is not known.

Findings of the study overall: Rarefaction demonstrated incomplete sorted-subset sequencing despite large depth. Shared clonotypes: about 5% naive CD4, roughly 3.8% naive CD8, less than 2.5% memory CD4, 0.4% to 0.45% memory CD8.

This clonotype was sampled from a man younger than 35 in good health. Some clones in this sample may be carry-over from other donors' samples. Sequenced input: naive CD4+ T cells from PBMCs. Subset defined: CD45RA+ positively selected. The V and J genes are TRBV28 and TRBJ1-1; possibly TRBD1 for D (5 bases). The DNA of the CDR3 is TGTGCCAGCCTCACCCGGGGGGTGGAAGCTTTCTTT. Translated, it gives CASLTRGVEAFF.